This is a list of T cell receptor beta chains from one sample in a study of cytomegalovirus exposure and HLA in healthy donors. The repertoire was sequenced with immunoSEQ multiplex PCR; TCRdb's copy has only in-frame clones and lacks some. The repertoire holds around 200,000 clones, roughly 81% seen once, with less than 4% in the top ten. Sequenced sample: PBMCs. The receptors were sampled from a young woman in good health and CMV-seropositive. Each CDR3 is given with its conserved first and last residue.

TRBV6-1 16 CASSEETGGSGNTIYF
TRBV28 15 CASSLGRGRGYEQYF
TRBV13 15 CASSTGLAVYNEQFF
TRBV9 13 CASSDTPNEPQHF
TRBV6-1 15 CASSEWRGLYNEQFF
TRBV27 13 CATRGLLTYEQYF
TRBV15 15 CATSRDREVSDTIYF
TRBV27 17 CASSYGTSGSGPLEQFF
TRBV21-1 16 CASSKVGGSGRDEQYF
TRBV7-6 13 CASSLVKGVEQFF
TRBV15 18 CATSFPLWRGRGTGELFF
TRBV5-1 15 CASSQRQGAGNEQFF
TRBV14 13 CASSQYRAGGYTF
TRBV4-2 13 CASSQGETGELFF
TRBV5-1 14 CASSLAQGGDGYTF
TRBV6-4 13 CASTAGDTGELFF